This T cell receptor beta chain was captured in a study of neurological immune-mediated disorders. The study, taken as a whole, reports: The most TCR clonal expansion was seen in HTLV-1-associated myelopathy, and the least was seen in multiple sclerosis, which fell below healthy controls. CDR3 amino acid sequences found in expanded clones were never shared across subjects, suggesting private repertoires in all groups.

CDR1 is SGHKS and CDR2 is YYEKEE in the germline V gene (reference sequence). The V end was cut by 4 bases, the J end by 6 bases, with 11 bases between. The CDR3 totals 12 residues. From 2 million PBMCs stored at -80 C, the unsorted libraries were generated. The making of cDNA relied on 5'RACE with 10-nucleotide random UMIs. TCRdb re-derived calls from the 5' RACE reads in MiXCR, one entry per CDR3 protein. The sample holds over 15,000 distinct CDR3 sequences, around a quarter seen once. A word on this clonotype: The antigen remains unidentified.

This TCR was recovered from a man aged 50-60 years with HTLV-1-associated myelopathy (HAM/TSP). Sequenced sample: PBMCs. The chain uses TRBV5-5 and TRBJ2-7; the D is unclear. CDR3 sequence (DNA): TGTGCCAGCAGCAAAGCCGCCGCCGAGCAGTACTTC. Translation gives CASSKAAAEQYF.